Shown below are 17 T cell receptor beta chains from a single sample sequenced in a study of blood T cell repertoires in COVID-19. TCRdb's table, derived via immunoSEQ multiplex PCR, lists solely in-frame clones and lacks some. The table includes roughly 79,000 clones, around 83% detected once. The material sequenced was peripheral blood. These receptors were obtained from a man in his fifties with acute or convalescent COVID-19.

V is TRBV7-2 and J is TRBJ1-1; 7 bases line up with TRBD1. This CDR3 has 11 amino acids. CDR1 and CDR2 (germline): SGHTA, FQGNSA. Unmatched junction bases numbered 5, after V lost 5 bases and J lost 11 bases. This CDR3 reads CASSIDREAFF. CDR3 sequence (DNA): TGTGCCAGCAGCATTGACAGGGAGGCTTTCTTT.

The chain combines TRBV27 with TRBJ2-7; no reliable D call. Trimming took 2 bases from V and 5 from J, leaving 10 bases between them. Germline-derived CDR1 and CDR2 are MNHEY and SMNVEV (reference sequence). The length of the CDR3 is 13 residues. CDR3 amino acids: CASSLARWNEQYF. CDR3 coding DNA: TGTGCCAGCAGTTTAGCGAGGTGGAACGAGCAGTACTTC.

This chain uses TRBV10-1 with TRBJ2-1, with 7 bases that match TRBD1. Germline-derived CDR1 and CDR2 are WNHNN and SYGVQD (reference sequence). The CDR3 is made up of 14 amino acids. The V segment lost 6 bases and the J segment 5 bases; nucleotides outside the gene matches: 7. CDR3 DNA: TGCGCCAGCAGACCTGGGACAGCAGACAATGAGCAGTTCTTC. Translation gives CASRPGTADNEQFF.

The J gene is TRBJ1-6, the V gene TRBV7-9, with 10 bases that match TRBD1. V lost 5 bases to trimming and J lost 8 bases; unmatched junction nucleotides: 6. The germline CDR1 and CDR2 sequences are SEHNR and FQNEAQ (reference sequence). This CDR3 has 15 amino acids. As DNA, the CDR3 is TGTGCCAGCAGCGAACGGACAGGGGGGTATTCACCCCTCCACTTT. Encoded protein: CASSERTGGYSPLHF.

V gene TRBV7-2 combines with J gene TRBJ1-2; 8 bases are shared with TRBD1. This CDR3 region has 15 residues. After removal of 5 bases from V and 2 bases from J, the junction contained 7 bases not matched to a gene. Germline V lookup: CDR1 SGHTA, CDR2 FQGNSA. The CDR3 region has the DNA TGTGCCAGCAGCCGGTCCCAGGGGGCGAACTATGGCTACACCTTC. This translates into CASSRSQGANYGYTF. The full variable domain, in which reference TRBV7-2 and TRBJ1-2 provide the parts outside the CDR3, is GAGVSQSPSNKVTEKGKDVELRCDPISGHTALYWYRQSLGQGLEFLIYFQGNSAPDKSGLPSDRFSAERTGGSVSTLTIQRTQQEDSAVYLCASSRSQGANYGYTFGSGTRLTVV.

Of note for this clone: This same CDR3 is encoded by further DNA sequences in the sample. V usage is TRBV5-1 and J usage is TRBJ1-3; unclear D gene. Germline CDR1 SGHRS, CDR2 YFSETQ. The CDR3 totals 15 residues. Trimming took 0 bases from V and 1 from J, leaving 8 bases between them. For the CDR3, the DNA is TGCGCCAGCAGCTTGGGGAGAGGATCTGGAAACACCATATATTTT. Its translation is CASSLGRGSGNTIYF.

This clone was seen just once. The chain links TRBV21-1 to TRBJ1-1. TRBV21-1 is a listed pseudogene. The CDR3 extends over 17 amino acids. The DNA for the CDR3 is TGTGCCAGCAGCAAAGGGAGGGGCAGATTAGAGAACACTGAAGCTTTCTTT. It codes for CASSKGRGRLENTEAFF.

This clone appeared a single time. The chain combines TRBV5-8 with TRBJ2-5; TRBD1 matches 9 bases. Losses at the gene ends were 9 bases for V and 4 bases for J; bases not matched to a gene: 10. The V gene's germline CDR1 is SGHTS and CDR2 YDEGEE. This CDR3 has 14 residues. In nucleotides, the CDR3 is TGTGCCACCGGGGGGACAGGGTCCCGAGAGACCCAGTACTTC. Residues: CATGGTGSRETQYF.

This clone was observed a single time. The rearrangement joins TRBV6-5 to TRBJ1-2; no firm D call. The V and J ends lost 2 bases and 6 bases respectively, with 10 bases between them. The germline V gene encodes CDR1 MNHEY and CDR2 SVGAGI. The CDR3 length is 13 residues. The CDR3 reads CASSYGRFDGYTF. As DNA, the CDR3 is TGTGCCAGCAGTTACGGCCGCTTCGATGGCTACACCTTC.

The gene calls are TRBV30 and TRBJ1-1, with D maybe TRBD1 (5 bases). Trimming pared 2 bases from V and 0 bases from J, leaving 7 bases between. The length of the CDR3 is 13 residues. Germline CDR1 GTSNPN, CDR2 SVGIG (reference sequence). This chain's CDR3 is CAWSRGMNTEAFF. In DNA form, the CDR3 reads TGTGCCTGGAGTAGGGGAATGAACACTGAAGCTTTCTTT.

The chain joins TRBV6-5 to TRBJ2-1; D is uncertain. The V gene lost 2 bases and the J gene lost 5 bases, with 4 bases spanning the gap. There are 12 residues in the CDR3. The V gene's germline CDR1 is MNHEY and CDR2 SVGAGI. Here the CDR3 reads CASSYRDNEQFF. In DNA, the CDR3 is TGTGCCAGCAGTTACCGTGACAATGAGCAGTTCTTC.

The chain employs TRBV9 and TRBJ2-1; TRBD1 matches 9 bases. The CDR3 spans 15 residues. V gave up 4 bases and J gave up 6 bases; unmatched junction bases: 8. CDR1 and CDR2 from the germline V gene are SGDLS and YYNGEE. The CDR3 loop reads CASSSRDRDLNEQFF. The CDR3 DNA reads TGTGCCAGCAGCTCCCGGGACAGGGATCTCAATGAGCAGTTCTTC.

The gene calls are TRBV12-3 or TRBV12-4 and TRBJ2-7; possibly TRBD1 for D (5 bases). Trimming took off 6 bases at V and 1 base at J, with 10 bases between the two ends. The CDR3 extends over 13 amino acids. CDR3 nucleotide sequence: TGTGCCAGCAGCCCTAGGGGATCCTACGAGCAGTACTTC. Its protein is CASSPRGSYEQYF.

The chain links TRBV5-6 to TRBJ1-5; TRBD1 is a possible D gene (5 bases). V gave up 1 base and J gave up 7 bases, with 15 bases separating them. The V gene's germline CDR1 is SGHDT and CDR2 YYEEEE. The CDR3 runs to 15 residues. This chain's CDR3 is CASSLRAGKGQPQHF. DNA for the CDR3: TGTGCCAGCAGCTTGAGGGCAGGGAAGGGACAGCCCCAGCATTTT.

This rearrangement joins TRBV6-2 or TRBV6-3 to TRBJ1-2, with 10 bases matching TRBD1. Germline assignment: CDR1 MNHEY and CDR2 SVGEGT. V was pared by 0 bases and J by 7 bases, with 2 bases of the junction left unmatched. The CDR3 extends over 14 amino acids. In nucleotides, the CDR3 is TGTGCCAGCAGTTACTCGACAGGGGGCTTTGGCTACACCTTC. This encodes CASSYSTGGFGYTF.

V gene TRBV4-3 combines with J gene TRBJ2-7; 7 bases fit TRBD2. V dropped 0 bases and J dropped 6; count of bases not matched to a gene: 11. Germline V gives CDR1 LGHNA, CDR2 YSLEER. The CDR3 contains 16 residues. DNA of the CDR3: TGCGCCAGCAGCCAAGATCGAACACGGGGGGTGGGCGAGCAGTACTTC. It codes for CASSQDRTRGVGEQYF.

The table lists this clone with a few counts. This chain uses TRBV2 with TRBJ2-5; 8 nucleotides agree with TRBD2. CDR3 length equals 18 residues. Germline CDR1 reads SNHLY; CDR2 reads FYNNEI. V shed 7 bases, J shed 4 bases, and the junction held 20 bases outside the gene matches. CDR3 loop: CASKERGLAGYMRETQYF. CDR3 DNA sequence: TGTGCCAGCAAGGAACGAGGCCTAGCGGGCTACATGCGAGAGACCCAGTACTTC.